The rows below give T cell receptor beta chains drawn from one sample of a study of T cells after yellow fever vaccination. TCRdb passed the 5' RACE reads through MiXCR, listing each CDR3 protein once. The sample lists 500,000 to 650,000 distinct CDR3 sequences, approximately 13% occurring once. This specimen was PBMCs, taken on the day of the yellow fever booster vaccination. The source of these receptors is a man aged 25-40 years who received the YFV17D yellow fever vaccine. CDR3s include the opening cysteine and the closing phenylalanine or tryptophan. Fields, in order: D gene, V gene, J gene, clone size, CDR3 protein, CDR3 DNA. The D gene is left open where the match is weak. Clone size is stated in some rows and not others, as once, few, many or a class when expanded.

TRBD2,TRBV9,TRBJ2-5,.,CASSVGGSHETQYF,TGTGCCAGCAGCGTGGGCGGGAGTCATGAGACCCAGTACTTC
.,TRBV5-1,TRBJ2-3,few,CASSLSGGMADTQYF,TGCGCCAGCAGCTTGTCTGGGGGAATGGCAGATACGCAGTATTTT
TRBD2,TRBV7-9,TRBJ2-7,few,CASSYSGGLSYEQYF,TGTGCCAGCAGTTATAGCGGGGGCCTCTCCTACGAGCAGTACTTC
.,TRBV27,TRBJ2-3,few,CASWLNPDTQYF,TGTGCCAGCTGGCTGAACCCAGATACGCAGTATTTT
.,TRBV5-1,TRBJ2-5,.,CATRTGRDQETQYF,TGCGCCACGAGGACGGGGCGGGACCAAGAGACCCAGTACTTC
TRBD1,TRBV11-2,TRBJ2-5,many,CASSGRYRDRAPGETQYF,TGTGCCAGCAGCGGACGATACCGGGACAGGGCCCCCGGGGAGACCCAGTACTTC
TRBD1,TRBV7-2,TRBJ2-5,.,CASRTGGTETQYF,TGTGCCAGCAGAACAGGGGGCACGGAGACCCAGTACTTC
.,TRBV20-1,TRBJ1-1,.,CSARTGTENTEAFF,TGCAGTGCTAGAACCGGGACGGAGAACACTGAAGCTTTCTTT
.,TRBV7-9,TRBJ2-2,many,CATKITGELFF,TGTGCCACCAAAATCACCGGGGAGCTGTTTTTT
.,TRBV20-1,TRBJ2-5,few,CCAREGNQGHQETQYF,TGCTGTGCTAGAGAAGGAAATCAGGGACACCAAGAGACCCAGTACTTC
.,TRBV6-5,TRBJ2-3,few,CASSYSAGMIDTQYF,TGTGCCAGCAGTTACTCGGCCGGGATGATAGATACGCAGTATTTT
.,TRBV5-1,TRBJ2-2,few,CASSLQGPRELFF,TGCGCCAGCAGCTTGCAGGGTCCCCGGGAGCTGTTTTTT
TRBD2,TRBV12-3/TRBV12-4,TRBJ2-3,few,CASSTGTSGRLTQYF,TGTGCCAGCAGTACCGGGACTAGCGGGAGACTTACGCAGTATTTT
.,TRBV7-2,TRBJ1-5,few,CASSLDSGGNQPQHF,TGTGCCAGCAGCTTAGATTCAGGTGGCAATCAGCCCCAGCATTTT
TRBD2,TRBV18,TRBJ2-1,few,CASSPRGTSGKGEQFF,TGTGCCAGCTCACCACGAGGGACTAGCGGGAAGGGTGAGCAGTTCTTC
TRBD1,TRBV28,TRBJ2-7,many,CASSSTPGQFSEQYF,TGTGCCAGCAGTTCCACCCCGGGACAGTTTAGCGAGCAGTACTTC
TRBD1,TRBV7-2,TRBJ2-7,few,CASSTRQGWRAYEQYF,TGTGCCAGCAGCACCCGACAGGGGTGGAGAGCCTACGAGCAGTACTTC
TRBD1,TRBV2,TRBJ1-1,.,CASSDQGATEAFF,TGTGCCAGCAGTGACCAGGGGGCCACTGAAGCTTTCTTT
.,TRBV7-2,TRBJ2-6,few,CASSMDRANVLTF,TGTGCCAGCAGCATGGACAGGGCCAACGTCCTGACTTTC
.,TRBV9,TRBJ2-1,.,CASSPMGGDYNEQFF,TGTGCCAGCAGCCCCATGGGGGGAGACTACAATGAGCAGTTCTTC
.,TRBV28,TRBJ2-5,few,CASRPVQVFGRGETQYF,TGTGCCAGCAGACCCGTACAGGTCTTCGGCCGGGGAGAGACCCAGTACTTC
.,TRBV4-3,TRBJ2-7,.,CASSRSPPGEYEQYF,TGCGCCAGCAGCCGTTCCCCACCAGGGGAATACGAGCAGTACTTC
.,TRBV5-1,TRBJ2-4,.,CASSLSGADIQYF,TGCGCCAGCAGCTTGTCAGGGGCGGACATTCAGTACTTC
.,TRBV7-2,TRBJ1-1,.,CASSYVEAFF,TGTGCCAGCAGCTACGTAGAAGCTTTCTTT
.,TRBV27,TRBJ2-3,few,CASSWDSYTQYF,TGTGCCAGCAGCTGGGACTCTTATACGCAGTATTTT
.,TRBV7-2,TRBJ1-1,few,CASEINLNTEAFF,TGTGCCAGCGAGATTAACTTGAACACTGAAGCTTTCTTT
.,TRBV19,TRBJ2-3,.,CASKAAAAGDTQYF,TGTGCCAGTAAGGCAGCGGCCGCAGGAGATACGCAGTATTTT
TRBD2,TRBV15,TRBJ2-7,.,CATQSGRAPNEQYF,TGTGCCACCCAAAGCGGGAGGGCCCCCAACGAGCAGTACTTC
TRBD2,TRBV7-3,TRBJ2-3,.,CASSFGTSPPSDTQYF,TGTGCCAGCAGCTTCGGGACTAGCCCACCTTCTGATACGCAGTATTTT
.,TRBV10-1,TRBJ2-7,.,CASRTDRIYEQYF,TGCGCCAGCAGAACGGACAGAATCTACGAGCAGTACTTC
.,TRBV5-1,TRBJ2-1,.,CASSCGQAKYNEQFF,TGCGCCAGCAGCTGCGGACAAGCTAAATACAATGAGCAGTTCTTC
.,TRBV18,TRBJ2-1,.,CASSPRKGTHNEQFF,TGTGCCAGCTCACCACGGAAAGGGACCCACAATGAGCAGTTCTTC
.,TRBV20-1,TRBJ1-1,few,CSARRGLNTEAFF,TGCAGTGCTAGAAGGGGACTGAACACTGAAGCTTTCTTT
.,TRBV20-1,TRBJ2-7,.,CSARGLSSYEQYF,TGCAGTGCTAGGGGGCTTAGCTCCTACGAGCAGTACTTC
.,TRBV9,TRBJ1-5,.,CASSAGVSNQPQHF,TGTGCCAGCAGCGCGGGGGTTAGCAATCAGCCCCAGCATTTT
.,TRBV11-2,TRBJ2-5,.,CASSGSIGETQYF,TGTGCCAGCAGCGGCAGCATTGGAGAGACCCAGTACTTC
.,TRBV30,TRBJ2-7,few,CARSRDGVSYEQYF,TGTGCCCGGAGTCGCGACGGAGTTTCCTACGAGCAGTACTTC
.,TRBV28,TRBJ2-5,.,CASSYWMRSGKETQYF,TGTGCCAGCAGTTATTGGATGCGGTCTGGAAAAGAGACCCAGTACTTC
.,TRBV5-1,TRBJ1-2,.,CASSLANPQGYGYTF,TGCGCCAGCAGCCTCGCAAACCCGCAGGGCTATGGCTACACCTTC
.,TRBV28,TRBJ1-2,.,CASRPSLFNYGYTF,TGTGCCAGCAGGCCATCCCTCTTTAACTATGGCTACACCTTC
.,TRBV12-3/TRBV12-4,TRBJ2-7,.,CASSPDIPTSVYF,TGTGCCAGCAGTCCGGACATTCCTACGAGTGTGTACTTC
TRBD2,TRBV6-5,TRBJ2-1,few,CASSYSGTSYPGEQFF,TGTGCCAGCAGTTACTCAGGGACTAGCTACCCTGGTGAGCAGTTCTTC
TRBD2,TRBV4-3,TRBJ2-7,few,CASSQNRGGNNYEQYF,TGCGCCAGCAGCCAAAATCGCGGGGGGAACAACTACGAGCAGTACTTC
.,TRBV7-7,TRBJ2-2,.,CASSFSVAGELFF,TGTGCCAGCAGCTTTTCGGTGGCCGGGGAGCTGTTTTTT
TRBD1,TRBV6-1,TRBJ2-3,.,CASSVISGQGLGTDTQYF,TGTGCCAGCAGTGTTATCTCGGGACAGGGTCTGGGGACAGATACGCAGTATTTT
.,TRBV30,TRBJ1-3,.,CAWMKGDGNTIYF,TGTGCCTGGATGAAGGGGGATGGAAACACCATATATTTT
.,TRBV30,TRBJ1-4,.,CAWRPTSEKLFF,TGTGCCTGGAGACCAACATCGGAAAAACTGTTTTTT
.,TRBV12-3/TRBV12-4,TRBJ1-2,few,CASSLDTTYGYTF,TGTGCCAGCAGTTTAGACACGACCTATGGCTACACCTTC